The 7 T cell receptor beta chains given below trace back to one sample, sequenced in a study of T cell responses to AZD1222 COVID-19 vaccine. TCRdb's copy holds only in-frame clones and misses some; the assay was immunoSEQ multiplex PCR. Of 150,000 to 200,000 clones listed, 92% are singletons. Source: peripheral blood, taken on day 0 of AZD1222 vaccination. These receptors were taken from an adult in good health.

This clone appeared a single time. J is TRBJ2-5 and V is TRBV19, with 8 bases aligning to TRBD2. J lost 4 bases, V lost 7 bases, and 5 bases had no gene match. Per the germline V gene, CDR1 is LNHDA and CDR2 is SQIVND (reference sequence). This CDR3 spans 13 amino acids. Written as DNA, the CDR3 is TGTGCCAGTACCATCGGGGGGGGAGAGACCCAGTACTTC. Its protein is CASTIGGGETQYF.

The CDR3 loop reads CASSFGGGGSYNEQFF. As DNA, the CDR3 is TGTGCCAGCAGTTTCGGGGGGGGCGGCTCCTACAATGAGCAGTTCTTC. The rearrangement uses TRBV28 and TRBJ2-1; 8 bases line up with TRBD2. Unmatched junction bases numbered 4, after V lost 3 bases and J lost 0 bases. Germline loops: CDR1 MDHEN, CDR2 SYDVKM. The CDR3 runs 16 residues.

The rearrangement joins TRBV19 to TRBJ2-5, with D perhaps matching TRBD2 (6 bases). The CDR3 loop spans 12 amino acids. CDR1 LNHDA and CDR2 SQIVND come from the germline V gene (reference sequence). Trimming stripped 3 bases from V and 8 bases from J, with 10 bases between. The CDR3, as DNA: TGTGCCAGTAGTATCGGGAGCACAACCCAGTACTTC. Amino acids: CASSIGSTTQYF.

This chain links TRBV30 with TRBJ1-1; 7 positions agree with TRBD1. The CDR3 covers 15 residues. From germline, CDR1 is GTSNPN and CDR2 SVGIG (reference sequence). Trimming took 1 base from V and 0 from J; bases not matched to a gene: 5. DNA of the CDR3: TGTGCCTGGAGTGACAGGGGCAACCTGAACACTGAAGCTTTCTTT. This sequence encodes CAWSDRGNLNTEAFF.

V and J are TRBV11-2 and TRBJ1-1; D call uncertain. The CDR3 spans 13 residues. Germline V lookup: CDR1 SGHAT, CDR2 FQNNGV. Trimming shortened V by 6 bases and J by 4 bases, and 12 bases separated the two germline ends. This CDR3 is CASSVGVGTEAFF. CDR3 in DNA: TGTGCCAGCAGTGTAGGAGTGGGCACTGAAGCTTTCTTT.

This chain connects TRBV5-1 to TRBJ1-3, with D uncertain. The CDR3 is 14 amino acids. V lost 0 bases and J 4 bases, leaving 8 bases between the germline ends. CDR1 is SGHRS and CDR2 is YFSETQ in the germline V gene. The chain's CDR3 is CASSLVDPGNTIYF. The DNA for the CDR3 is TGCGCCAGCAGCTTGGTGGATCCGGGAAACACCATATATTTT. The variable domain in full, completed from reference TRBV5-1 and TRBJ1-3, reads KAGVTQTPRYLIKTRGQQVTLSCSPISGHRSVSWYQQTPGQGLQFLFEYFSETQRNKGNFPGRFSGRQFSNSRSEMNVSTLELGDSALYLCASSLVDPGNTIYFGEGSWLTVV.

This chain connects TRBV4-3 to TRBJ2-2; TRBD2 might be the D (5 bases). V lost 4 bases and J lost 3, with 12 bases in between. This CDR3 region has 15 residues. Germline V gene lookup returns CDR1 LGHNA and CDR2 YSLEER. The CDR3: CASSLELGYTGELFF. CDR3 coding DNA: TGCGCCAGCAGCCTCGAACTAGGGTACACCGGGGAGCTGTTTTTT.